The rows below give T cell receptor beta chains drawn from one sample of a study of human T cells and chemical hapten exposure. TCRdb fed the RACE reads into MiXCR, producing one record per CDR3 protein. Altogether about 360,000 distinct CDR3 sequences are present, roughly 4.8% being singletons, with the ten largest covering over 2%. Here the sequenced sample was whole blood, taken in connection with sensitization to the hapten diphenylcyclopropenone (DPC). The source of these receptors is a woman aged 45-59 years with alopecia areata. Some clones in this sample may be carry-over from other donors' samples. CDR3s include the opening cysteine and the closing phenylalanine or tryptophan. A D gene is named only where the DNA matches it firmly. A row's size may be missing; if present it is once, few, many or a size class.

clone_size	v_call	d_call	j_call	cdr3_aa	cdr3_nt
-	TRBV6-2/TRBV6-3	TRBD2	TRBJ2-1	CASSSGTSGTNEQFF	TGTGCCAGCAGTTCCGGGACTAGCGGGACCAATGAGCAGTTCTTC
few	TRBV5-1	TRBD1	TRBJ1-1	CASSPRTGGDAEAFF	TGCGCCAGCAGCCCGCGGACAGGGGGGGATGCTGAAGCTTTCTTT
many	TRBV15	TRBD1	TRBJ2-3	CATRKGQGADTQYF	TGTGCCACCCGCAAGGGACAGGGGGCAGATACGCAGTATTTT
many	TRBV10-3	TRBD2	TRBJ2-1	CAISPGSGGAYNEQFF	TGTGCCATCAGTCCGGGAAGCGGGGGGGCTTACAATGAGCAGTTCTTC
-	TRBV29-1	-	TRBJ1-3	CSVQMGNTIYF	TGCAGCGTCCAAATGGGAAACACCATATATTTT
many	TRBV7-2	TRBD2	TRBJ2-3	CASSRFSVAGASTDTQYF	TGTGCCAGCAGCCGATTTTCCGTAGCGGGGGCGAGCACAGATACGCAGTATTTT
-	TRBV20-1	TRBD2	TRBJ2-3	CSAILAGAFTDTQYF	TGCAGTGCTATCCTAGCGGGGGCCTTCACAGATACGCAGTATTTT
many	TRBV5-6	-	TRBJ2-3	CASSLVEGAITDTQYF	TGTGCCAGCAGCTTGGTGGAGGGAGCCATCACAGATACGCAGTATTTT
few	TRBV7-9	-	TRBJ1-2	CASSSGAGTNYGYTF	TGTGCCAGCAGCTCTGGGGCAGGGACTAACTATGGCTACACCTTC
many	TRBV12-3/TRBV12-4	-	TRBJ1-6	CASSLADTRGSPLHF	TGTGCCAGCAGTTTAGCGGACACAAGAGGTTCACCCCTCCACTTT
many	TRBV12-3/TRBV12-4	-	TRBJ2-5	CASSLPHIGQETQYF	TGTGCCAGCAGTTTACCCCATATTGGGCAAGAGACCCAGTACTTC
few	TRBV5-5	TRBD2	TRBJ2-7	CASSFTGLLAGNPYEQYF	TGTGCCAGCAGCTTCACGGGCCTACTAGCGGGGAATCCCTACGAGCAGTACTTC
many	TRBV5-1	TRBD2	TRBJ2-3	CASSPDGLAGRSDTQYF	TGCGCCAGCAGCCCCGACGGACTAGCGGGACGATCAGATACGCAGTATTTT
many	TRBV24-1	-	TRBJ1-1	CATSDSAGLTEAFF	TGTGCCACCAGTGATTCCGCGGGGCTCACTGAAGCTTTCTTT
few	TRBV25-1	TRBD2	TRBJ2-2	CASRTSGANTGELFF	TGTGCCAGCAGGACTAGCGGGGCGAACACCGGGGAGCTGTTTTTT
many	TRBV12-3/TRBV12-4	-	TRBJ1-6	CASSLRRSPLHF	TGTGCCAGCAGTTTAAGAAGGTCACCCCTCCACTTT
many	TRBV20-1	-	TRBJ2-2	CSASMVENTGELFF	TGCAGTGCTAGTATGGTTGAGAACACCGGGGAGCTGTTTTTT
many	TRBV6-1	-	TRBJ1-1	CASSGGTRTEAFF	TGTGCCAGCAGTGGAGGGACCAGAACTGAAGCTTTCTTT
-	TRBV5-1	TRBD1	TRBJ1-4	CASSLGRTGEKLFF	TGCGCCAGCAGCTTGGGGCGGACAGGCGAAAAACTGTTTTTT
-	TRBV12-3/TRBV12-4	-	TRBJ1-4	CASSWDIEEKLFF	TGTGCCAGCAGTTGGGACATAGAAGAAAAACTGTTTTTT
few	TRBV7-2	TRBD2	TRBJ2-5	CASSLPLAGGETQYF	TGTGCCAGCAGCCTTCCTCTAGCGGGAGGGGAGACCCAGTACTTC
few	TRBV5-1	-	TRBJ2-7	CASRWAQAYEQYF	TGCGCCAGCAGATGGGCCCAGGCCTACGAGCAGTACTTC
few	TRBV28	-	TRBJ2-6	CASSLQTSRSGANVLTF	TGTGCCAGCAGTTTGCAAACTAGTCGTTCTGGGGCCAACGTCCTGACTTTC
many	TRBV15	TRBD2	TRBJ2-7	CATSRGGLANEQYF	TGTGCCACCAGCAGAGGGGGACTAGCGAACGAGCAGTACTTC
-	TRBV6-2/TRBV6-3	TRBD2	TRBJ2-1	CASSYHLAGGANEQFF	TGTGCCAGCAGTTATCACCTAGCGGGAGGGGCAAATGAGCAGTTCTTC
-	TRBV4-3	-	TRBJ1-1	CASSQDTTVLGITEAFF	TGCGCCAGCAGCCAAGATACGACAGTCCTGGGGATCACTGAAGCTTTCTTT
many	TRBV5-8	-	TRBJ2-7	CASSSVLGGSGEQYF	TGTGCCAGCAGCTCAGTATTGGGGGGCTCGGGCGAGCAGTACTTC
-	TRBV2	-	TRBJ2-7	CASRPDTYEQYF	TGTGCCAGCAGACCCGACACGTACGAGCAGTACTTC
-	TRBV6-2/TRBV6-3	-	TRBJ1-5	CASSYSGDRYSNQPQHF	TGTGCCAGCAGTTACTCTGGGGACCGATATAGCAATCAGCCCCAGCATTTT
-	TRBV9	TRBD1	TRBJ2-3	CASSVADRDRAKNTQYF	TGTGCCAGCAGCGTAGCCGACAGGGACAGGGCCAAAAATACGCAGTATTTT
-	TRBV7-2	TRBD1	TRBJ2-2	CASSYPGTATGELFF	TGTGCCAGCAGCTACCCCGGGACAGCCACCGGGGAGCTGTTTTTT
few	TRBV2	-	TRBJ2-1	CASSEGAVSSYNEQFF	TGTGCCAGCAGTGAGGGCGCCGTGAGCTCCTACAATGAGCAGTTCTTC
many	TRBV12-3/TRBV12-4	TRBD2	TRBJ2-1	CASSGTSGGASEQFF	TGTGCCAGCAGTGGGACTAGCGGGGGGGCTAGCGAGCAGTTCTTC
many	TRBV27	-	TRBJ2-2	CASSFQGTGELFF	TGTGCCAGCAGTTTCCAGGGCACCGGGGAGCTGTTTTTT
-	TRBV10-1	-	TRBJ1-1	CASSESLWGSEAFF	TGCGCCAGCAGTGAGTCGCTTTGGGGGTCTGAAGCTTTCTTT
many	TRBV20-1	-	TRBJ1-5	CSAGRTGPFQTGNQPQHF	TGCAGTGCTGGGCGGACGGGGCCCTTCCAGACAGGCAATCAGCCCCAGCATTTT
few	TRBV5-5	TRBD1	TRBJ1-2	CASSLTGGVDGYTF	TGTGCCAGCAGCTTAACAGGGGGCGTAGATGGCTACACCTTC
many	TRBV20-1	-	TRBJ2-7	CSARDSGRGASYEQYF	TGCAGTGCTAGAGATTCGGGCAGGGGCGCCTCCTACGAGCAGTACTTC
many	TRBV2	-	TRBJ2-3	CAWEGADTQYF	TGTGCCTGGGAAGGGGCAGATACGCAGTATTTT